Sequencing of this T cell receptor beta chain was carried out in a study of T cell repertoires in cytomegalovirus infection. Study-level information: CMV epitopes in the study were HLA-C-restricted (recently identified) and HLA-B-restricted (well studied). Public signatures in TCR beta pointed to CMV infection and matching HLA type.

Study conclusions and caveats: There were carriers of CMV plus the relevant HLA, and cumulative public TCR beta family frequency identified them. Predominance within the ex vivo response was attributable to HLA-C-restricted CMV-specific TCR beta clonotypes.

TCRdb used MiXCR to reprocess the reads, holding one entry per CDR3 protein. In the table there are 650,000 to 900,000 distinct CDR3 sequences, almost 30% of which are singletons. Trimming removed 2 bases at V and 11 bases at J, with 13 bases between. Germline CDR1 MNHNS, CDR2 SASEGT. The CDR3 loop spans 14 amino acids. As concerns this clonotype: Its antigen is not known.

Sequenced material: cultured CD8+ T cells from PBMCs, taken from culture after CMV antigen stimulation. The receptor was derived from a human donor in good health (CMV status not recorded). Some clones in this sample may be carry-over from other donors' samples. The chain carries TRBV6-1 and TRBJ2-6, with a weak D call TRBD2 (6 bases). CDR3 coding DNA: TGTGCCAGCAGTGAATGGGTTGGAGGGCACGTCCTGACTTTC. Its protein is CASSEWVGGHVLTF.